The next 5 T cell receptor beta chains were all read from a single sample in a study of CD8+ T cells in alopecia areata. Extraction and reverse transcription of RNA yielded cDNA as the sequencing template. Profiled with immunoSEQ multiplex PCR; TCRdb holds only in-frame clones, not every one. This sample has some 30,000 clones; over 60% occur once, and the top ten carry 15% to 20%. The sequencing sample was made of NKG2D-low CD8+ T cells sorted from blood. The source of these receptors is a human donor with alopecia areata.

This chain uses TRBV4-1 with TRBJ2-4; D might be TRBD1 or TRBD2, each matching 5 bases. The length of the CDR3 is 14 residues. V was clipped by 1 base and J by 5 bases, with 9 bases between them. From germline, CDR1 is MGHRA and CDR2 YSYEKL. The DNA of the CDR3 is TGCGCCAGCAGCCAAGTGGGGGTAGAAAACATTCAGTACTTC. Translating gives CASSQVGVENIQYF.

This chain uses TRBV14 with TRBJ2-3; no clear D. CDR1 SGHDN and CDR2 FVKESK come from the germline V gene. This CDR3 contains 14 residues. V shed 6 bases and J shed 2 bases, with 12 bases lying between them. The CDR3 sequence is CASSPNSHTDTQYF. CDR3 coding DNA: TGTGCCAGCAGTCCTAATTCGCACACAGATACGCAGTATTTT.

This clone appeared a few times. The chain carries TRBV7-9 and TRBJ2-7; no definite D call. V lost 5 bases and J 4 bases, leaving 9 bases between the germline ends. This CDR3 region has 12 residues. In germline, CDR1 is SEHNR, CDR2 FQNEAQ (reference sequence). CDR3 in DNA: TGTGCCAGCAGCCACTCCGGATACGAGCAGTACTTC. This codes for CASSHSGYEQYF.

This clone has just a few counts. The genes are TRBV29-1 and TRBJ1-2, with 11 bases lining up with TRBD1. CDR3 size: 13 residues. CDR1 and CDR2 (germline): SQVTM, ANQGSEA. The V segment lost 1 base and the J segment 6 bases; nucleotides outside the gene matches: 1. The CDR3 here is CSVEGTGGNGYTF. The CDR3 region has the DNA TGCAGCGTTGAAGGGACAGGGGGCAATGGCTACACCTTC.

This clone was found many times. The chain joins TRBV4-1 to TRBJ2-7; a possible D gene is TRBD1 (5 bases). The CDR3 is 15 amino acids. V lost 0 bases to trimming and J lost 3 bases, with 12 bases between them. Germline assignment: CDR1 MGHRA and CDR2 YSYEKL. This CDR3 is CASSQEGQGNYEQYF. The CDR3 region has the DNA TGCGCCAGCAGCCAAGAGGGGCAGGGTAACTACGAGCAGTACTTC.